This is a list of T cell receptor beta chains from one sample in a study of blood T cell repertoires in COVID-19. Clones were read by immunoSEQ multiplex PCR, and TCRdb kept only the in-frame ones, dropping some. The sample lists tens of thousands of clones, 80% to 90% occurring once. The specimen was peripheral blood. The receptors shown here come from a woman over 75 with acute or convalescent COVID-19. CDR3s include the opening cysteine and the closing phenylalanine or tryptophan. D genes are given only for firm matches. The size of a clone is reported for some rows only, either as once, few or many, or as a class for expanded clones.

clone size,D gene,V gene,J gene,CDR3 DNA,CDR3 protein
.,.,TRBV20-1,TRBJ1-1,TGCAGTGCTAGTTCCGTCAACACTGAAGCTTTCTTT,CSASSVNTEAFF
.,TRBD2,TRBV9,TRBJ2-3,TGTGCCAGCAGCCCCATGAGCGGGGGGGCCGGAGATACGCAGTATTTT,CASSPMSGGAGDTQYF
.,TRBD2,TRBV25-1,TRBJ2-1,TGTGCCAGCAGTGAGGGGCTAGCGGGAGGGTCTAATGAGCAGTTCTTC,CASSEGLAGGSNEQFF
.,.,TRBV10-1,TRBJ1-5,TGCGCCAGCAGTCAAGGTGAGGATAGACGGGGGAAGCATTTT,CASSQGEDRRGKHF
.,TRBD1,TRBV5-1,TRBJ1-1,TGCGCCAGCAGCCTCGACAGGGGACGGGGAGCTTTCTTT,CASSLDRGRGAFF
.,.,TRBV11-1,TRBJ2-1,TGTGCCAGCAGCTTAGGAGGTTTTGGTGACAATGAGCAGTTCTTC,CASSLGGFGDNEQFF
.,TRBD1,TRBV15,TRBJ1-1,TGTGCCACCAGCAGAGCGTATGGACAGGTCAAAACTGAAGCTTTCTTT,CATSRAYGQVKTEAFF
.,.,TRBV19,TRBJ2-7,TGTGCCAGTAGTATCACATCAGGCCCCCTATTCGGCGAGCAGTACTTC,CASSITSGPLFGEQYF
few,.,TRBV7-2,TRBJ2-1,TGTGCCAGCAGCCTCGAAAAGAGCTCCTACAATGAGCAGTTCTTC,CASSLEKSSYNEQFF
.,.,TRBV9,TRBJ2-6,TGTGCCAGCAGCGGGACAGCCTCTGGGGCCAACGTCCTGACTTTC,CASSGTASGANVLTF
.,TRBD2,TRBV11-2,TRBJ2-5,TGTGCCAGCAGCTCTAGCGGGAGTCCAGAGACCCAGTACTTC,CASSSSGSPETQYF
.,TRBD1,TRBV6-1,TRBJ1-1,TGTGCCAGCAGTGAAGCTGGACAGGGCTGGAGGGGCTCTGAAGCTTTCTTT,CASSEAGQGWRGSEAFF
.,TRBD2,TRBV2,TRBJ2-3,TGTGCCAGCACCAGGACTAGCGGGGGGCTCTCTAGCACAGATACGCAGTATTTT,CASTRTSGGLSSTDTQYF
.,TRBD1,TRBV6-6,TRBJ1-1,TGTGCCAGCAGTTACGGGGACAGTCAGAACACTGAAGCTTTCTTT,CASSYGDSQNTEAFF
.,TRBD2,TRBV27,TRBJ2-1,TGTGCCAGCAGTTTAGTCCTAGCGGGGGGTCAATTCTTC,CASSLVLAGGQFF
.,TRBD1,TRBV5-1,TRBJ1-4,TGCGCCAGCAGCTCGGGGGACAGTTTAGGCGAAAAACTGTTTTTT,CASSSGDSLGEKLFF
.,TRBD1,TRBV4-2,TRBJ1-3,TGTGCCAGCAGCCAAGGGGGACAGGGGTCTGGAAACACCATATATTTT,CASSQGGQGSGNTIYF
.,.,TRBV24-1,TRBJ2-2,TGTGCCACCAGTGACCCCAAGCTCGGGAACACCGGGGAGCTGTTTTTT,CATSDPKLGNTGELFF
.,TRBD1,TRBV18,TRBJ2-5,TGTGCCAGCTCACCCCCGAGGGCAGGGGGAGAGACCCAGTACTTC,CASSPPRAGGETQYF
.,.,TRBV2,TRBJ1-4,TGTGCCAGCAGTGAAACCGAACGGACTAATGAAAAACTGTTTTTT,CASSETERTNEKLFF
.,TRBD1,TRBV5-1,TRBJ2-7,TGCGCCAGCAGCTCGAGCCCGGGACAGGGGTACGAGCAGTACTTC,CASSSSPGQGYEQYF
.,TRBD1,TRBV6-5,TRBJ2-1,TGTGCCAAGATTAGAGGACAGGGGGTCAATGAGCAGTTCTTC,CAKIRGQGVNEQFF
.,TRBD2,TRBV5-1,TRBJ2-5,TGCGCCAGCAGCTTGGTACTAGCGGGAGGGAACCAAGAGACCCAGTACTTC,CASSLVLAGGNQETQYF
.,TRBD2,TRBV10-2,TRBJ2-5,TGCGCCAGCAGGGGTCCCAGTATGGGGGGGACTCAAGAGACCCAGTACTTC,CASRGPSMGGTQETQYF
.,.,TRBV20-1,TRBJ2-3,TGCAGTGCTAGTACTGAGGGAGATACGCAGTATTTT,CSASTEGDTQYF
.,.,TRBV30,TRBJ1-1,TGTGCCTGGAGTGATTTGCCAGGATACATGAACACTGAAGCTTTCTTT,CAWSDLPGYMNTEAFF
.,.,TRBV13,TRBJ2-3,TGTGCCAGCAGAGGAAGCGGGTTGTCAGATACGCAGTATTTT,CASRGSGLSDTQYF
.,TRBD1,TRBV5-1,TRBJ2-3,TGCGCCAGCAGCTTGACCGCCCGACAGGGAAGCACAGATACGCAGTATTTT,CASSLTARQGSTDTQYF
.,.,TRBV7-3,TRBJ2-1,TGTGCCAGCAGCCTTCGAAGAGGTGAGCAGTTCTTC,CASSLRRGEQFF
.,.,TRBV19,TRBJ1-5,TGTGCCAGTAGTCGCCAGGGCCAAAGCAATCAGCCCCAGCATTTT,CASSRQGQSNQPQHF
.,TRBD2,TRBV19,TRBJ2-7,TGTGCCAGTAGTGAATTCTCCCCGGGACTAGCGGGAGTTTACGAGCAGTACTTC,CASSEFSPGLAGVYEQYF
.,.,TRBV19,TRBJ2-1,TGTGCCAGTAATCCTGGTAGCGGTTCCTACAATGAGCAGTTCTTC,CASNPGSGSYNEQFF
.,TRBD1,TRBV3-1/TRBV3-2,TRBJ1-5,TGTGCCAGCAGCCCCTGGAGGGGCAGGGGGCTAGGGAATCAGCCCCAGCATTTT,CASSPWRGRGLGNQPQHF
.,TRBD2,TRBV2,TRBJ2-5,TGTGCCAGCAGTGAAGCGCGGGGGGGGCCGGAGACCCAGTACTTC,CASSEARGGPETQYF
.,.,TRBV5-4,TRBJ2-7,TGTGCCAGCAGCTTGGCCGGGACACAAGCGGGGGAGCAGTACTTC,CASSLAGTQAGEQYF
.,.,TRBV3-1/TRBV3-2,TRBJ2-7,TGTGCCAGCAGCCAGGGACACTCCTACGAGCAGTACTTC,CASSQGHSYEQYF
once,TRBD1,TRBV5-1,TRBJ2-7,TGCGCCAGCAGCTCCGGGACAGGGGGCTACGAGCAGTACTTC,CASSSGTGGYEQYF
.,TRBD1,TRBV29-1,TRBJ1-1,TGCAGCGGGGCAGACAGGGTGAACACTGAAGCTTTCTTT,CSGADRVNTEAFF
.,.,TRBV3-1/TRBV3-2,TRBJ1-4,TGTGCCAGCAGCCAACGACAGCGTAATGAAAAACTGTTTTTT,CASSQRQRNEKLFF
few,.,TRBV5-1,TRBJ1-6,TGCGCCAGCAGCCGGGCAGGGATAAATTCACCCCTCCACTTT,CASSRAGINSPLHF
.,TRBD1,TRBV5-5,TRBJ1-5,TGTGCCAGCAGCTTGGAACAGGGGGGCGGTTCGAGCAATCAGCCCCAGCATTTT,CASSLEQGGGSSNQPQHF
few,.,TRBV12-3/TRBV12-4,TRBJ1-4,TGTGCCAGCACCATGCGGGGCAGGGTCCCGTTTTTT,CASTMRGRVPFF
.,TRBD2,TRBV7-2,TRBJ2-5,TGTGCCAGCAGCGGGACTAGCGGTCGCGGAGAGACCCAGTACTTC,CASSGTSGRGETQYF
few,.,TRBV5-5,TRBJ2-3,TGTGCCAGCAGCTTGGAAATAATAACGCAGTATTTT,CASSLEIITQYF
.,.,TRBV5-1,TRBJ1-1,TGCGCCAGCAGCCTCCAGAAGAACACTGAAGCTTTCTTT,CASSLQKNTEAFF
.,.,TRBV21-1,TRBJ2-1,TGTGCCAGCAGCAGGGCTAGCAGGTTCTACAATGAGCAGTTCTTC,CASSRASRFYNEQFF
.,.,TRBV5-6,TRBJ2-7,TGTGCCAGCAGCTCTTTCTTGGGGCGTGAGCAGTACTTC,CASSSFLGREQYF
.,.,TRBV5-4,TRBJ2-2,TGTGCCAGCAGCTCCGCGCTGCGTGCGAACACCGGGGAGCTGTTTTTT,CASSSALRANTGELFF
once,TRBD2,TRBV11-3,TRBJ2-5,TGTGCCAGCAGCTTAGGGCTTAGCGGGACACAAGAGACCCAGTACTTC,CASSLGLSGTQETQYF
.,TRBD2,TRBV5-3,TRBJ2-2,TGTGCCAGAAGCCCGCCCGGGGGGGGATCCGGGGAGCTGTTTTTT,CARSPPGGGSGELFF
.,TRBD1,TRBV6-5,TRBJ1-2,TGTGCCAGCAGCGCCCGGACAGGTTCGAACTATGGCTACACCTTC,CASSARTGSNYGYTF
once,.,TRBV6-2/TRBV6-3,TRBJ2-5,TGTGCCAGCAGTAACCCCCAGGGAGGACACTACCAAGAGACCCAGTACTTC,CASSNPQGGHYQETQYF
once,TRBD1,TRBV7-2,TRBJ2-7,TGTGCCAGCAGCCGCGGGACAGGCATCTCCTACGAGCAGTACTTC,CASSRGTGISYEQYF
.,TRBD2,TRBV5-1,TRBJ2-1,TGCGCCAGCAGCTTGGTGGAGTCTAGCGGCTCTTCGGGGCAGTTCTTC,CASSLVESSGSSGQFF
once,TRBD2,TRBV18,TRBJ2-3,TGTGCCAGCTCACCATTGGGACCGCCGGGACTAATAGATACGCAGTATTTT,CASSPLGPPGLIDTQYF
.,.,TRBV2,TRBJ1-3,TGTGCCAGCAGTGTAAATGGAAACACCATATATTTT,CASSVNGNTIYF
.,.,TRBV25-1,TRBJ2-1,TGTGCCAGCAGTGAATCCGGGAATTTTGGCAATGAGCAGTTCTTC,CASSESGNFGNEQFF
.,TRBD1,TRBV5-1,TRBJ2-7,TGCGCCAGCAGCTCCATTAGAGCCGGGACAGGTAACGAGCAGTACTTC,CASSSIRAGTGNEQYF
.,.,TRBV6-1,TRBJ2-6,TGTGCCAGCAGTGAAGCCGGGACTTTTATCTCTGGGGCCAACGTCCTGACTTTC,CASSEAGTFISGANVLTF